The 12 T cell receptor beta chains given below trace back to one sample, sequenced in a study of T cells expressing NK-cell markers. TCRdb reworked the 5' RACE reads into one entry per CDR3 protein, no DNA. The table gives about 460,000 distinct CDR3 sequences; the top ten clones make up 1.4% of it. The sample was blood T cells: a sorted CD56 or NKG2C T cell subset, CD4+ or CD8+ T cells, or bulk PBMC T cells (not recorded which). These receptors came from a woman aged 50 to 65 in good health.

This chain joins TRBV18 and TRBJ2-7; TCRdb's assignment of TRBD1 cannot be checked, as there is no DNA. The length of the CDR3 is 14 residues. Germline V gene sequence: CDR1 KGHSH, CDR2 LQKENI. The CDR3 protein is CASWGGHLSYEQYF.

The rearrangement joins TRBV9 to TRBJ2-3. CDR3 length equals 14 residues. Germline lookup yields CDR1 SGDLS and CDR2 YYNGEE. This CDR3 reads CASSVDSTTDTQYF.

The chain employs TRBV3-1 and TRBJ2-2. The CDR3 has 12 amino acids. Germline CDR1 reads LGHDT; CDR2 reads YNNKEL (reference sequence). The CDR3: CASTTSAGELFF.

CDR3 in amino acids: CASGVGGGRLNTEAFF. This rearrangement joins TRBV12-5 to TRBJ1-1; absent DNA, TCRdb's TRBD1 call cannot be checked. CDR3 length equals 16 residues. Germline V lookup: CDR1 LGHNT, CDR2 FRNRAP. Full variable domain (rest looked up from reference TRBV12-5 and TRBJ1-1): DARVTQTPRHKVTEMGQEVTMRCQPILGHNTVFWYRQTMMQGLELLAYFRNRAPLDDSGMPKDRFSAEMPDATLATLKIQPSEPRDSAVYFCASGVGGGRLNTEAFFGQGTRLTVV.

The chain uses TRBV10-3 and TRBJ2-5; TCRdb's D call, TRBD2, is unchecked because there is no DNA. This CDR3 is built from 14 residues. Germline V gene lookup returns CDR1 ENHRY and CDR2 SYGVKD. Here the CDR3 reads CAIRAGLAGETQYF.

This sequence joins TRBV20-1 and TRBJ1-2; without DNA, the TCRdb call of TRBD1 cannot be checked. The CDR3 extends over 12 amino acids. In germline, CDR1 is DFQATT, CDR2 SNEGSKA (reference sequence). Here the CDR3 reads CSARTAGYGYTF.

The chain links TRBV12-3 or TRBV12-4 to TRBJ1-5; TCRdb indicates TRBD1, and absent DNA this call remains unverified. This CDR3 contains 15 residues. The CDR3 here is CASSGVGEGNQPQHF.

The chain combines TRBV5-1 with TRBJ2-1; absent DNA, TCRdb's TRBD2 call cannot be checked. CDR1 and CDR2 (germline): SGHRS, YFSETQ. This CDR3 comprises 15 residues. The CDR3 is CASSSSGTSGGEQFF.

The chain uses TRBV7-9 and TRBJ2-6. This CDR3 contains 15 residues. CDR1 is SEHNR, CDR2 FQNEAQ, per germline (reference sequence). This CDR3 reads CASSLSGKEGNVLTF.

The CDR3 loop reads CASIPPMRERITGELFF. V usage is TRBV11-2 and J usage is TRBJ2-2; with no DNA, the TCRdb D assignment of TRBD2 cannot be verified. This CDR3 comprises 17 residues. Germline V gene sequence: CDR1 SGHAT, CDR2 FQNNGV.

The chain combines TRBV7-6 with TRBJ2-3; TCRdb returns TRBD2, unconfirmable since there is no DNA. CDR1 and CDR2 (germline): SGHVS, FNYEAQ. CDR3 length equals 17 residues. The CDR3 sequence: CASSLWTSGRGTDTQYF. The full variable domain, its missing parts supplied by reference TRBV7-6 and TRBJ2-3, is GAGVSQSPRYKVTKRGQDVALRCDPISGHVSLYWYRQALGQGPEFLTYFNYEAQQDKSGLPNDRFSAERPEGSISTLTIQRTEQRDSAMYRCASSLWTSGRGTDTQYFGPGTRLTVL.

The chain recombines TRBV12-3 or TRBV12-4 with TRBJ2-1; the D call from TCRdb, TRBD2, cannot be confirmed without DNA. CDR3 size: 13 residues. This CDR3 is CASRGLGRDEQFF.